This note documents a single T cell receptor (beta chain) sequence. With 7 bases clipped from V and 6 bases from J, the junction kept 9 bases outside the gene matches. CDR1 SGHVS and CDR2 FNYEAQ come from the germline V gene. This CDR3 contains 15 residues. How the authors handled the data: Nucleated cell number was recorded as an estimate derived from reference gene primer amplification. This table comes from immunoSEQ multiplex PCR, and its TCRdb copy is limited to in-frame clones, with some not included. V and J calls and clone size are those listed in that table; D and trimming were worked out from the DNA. The top ten hold less than 3.5% of the sample, which has some 90,000 clones, around 89% seen once. The sample belongs to a study of blood T cell repertoires in COVID-19. Overall study context: From T cells, B-cell-depleted T cells, or PBMCs came the material, which was cDNA or gDNA.

It was during active infection that Seattle patients were enrolled and then longitudinally followed. The rearrangement links TRBV7-6 to TRBJ1-5, with 10 nucleotides matching TRBD1. The origin of this receptor is a man aged 50 to 59 with COVID-19, enrolled during active disease. Sequencing was done on a sample of peripheral blood. In DNA form, the CDR3 reads TGTGCCAGCACCTCCGATGACAGGGGGCGTCAGCCCCAGCATTTT. Its protein is CASTSDDRGRQPQHF.